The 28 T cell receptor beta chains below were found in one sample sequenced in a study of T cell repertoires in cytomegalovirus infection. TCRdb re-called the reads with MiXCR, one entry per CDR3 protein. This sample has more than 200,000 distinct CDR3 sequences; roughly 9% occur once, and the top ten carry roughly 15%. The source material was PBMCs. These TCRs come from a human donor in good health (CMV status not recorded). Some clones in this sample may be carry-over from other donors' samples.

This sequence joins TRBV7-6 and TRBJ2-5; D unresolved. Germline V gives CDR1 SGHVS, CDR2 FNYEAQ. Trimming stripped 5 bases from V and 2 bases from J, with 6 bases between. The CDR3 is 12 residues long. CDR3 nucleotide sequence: TGTGCCAGCAGCCGGCCACAAGAGACCCAGTACTTC. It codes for CASSRPQETQYF.

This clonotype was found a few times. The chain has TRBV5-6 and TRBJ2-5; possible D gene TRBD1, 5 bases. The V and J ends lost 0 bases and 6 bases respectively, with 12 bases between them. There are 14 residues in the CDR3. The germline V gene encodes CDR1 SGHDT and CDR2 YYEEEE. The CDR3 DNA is TGTGCCAGCAGCTTGGGAAGGGGTGAAAAGACCCAGTACTTC. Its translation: CASSLGRGEKTQYF.

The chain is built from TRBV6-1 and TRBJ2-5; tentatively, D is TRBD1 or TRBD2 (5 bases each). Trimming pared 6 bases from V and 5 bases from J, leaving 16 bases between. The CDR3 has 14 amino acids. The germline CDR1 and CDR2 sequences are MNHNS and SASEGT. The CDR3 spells CASRGTGPPETQYF. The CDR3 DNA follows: TGTGCCAGCAGGGGGACCGGCCCTCCTGAGACCCAGTACTTC.

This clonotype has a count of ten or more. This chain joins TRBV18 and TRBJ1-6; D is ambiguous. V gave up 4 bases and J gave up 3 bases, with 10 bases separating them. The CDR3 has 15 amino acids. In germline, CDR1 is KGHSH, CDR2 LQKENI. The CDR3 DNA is TGTGCCAGCTCACGCGTCAGAGACTATAATTCACCCCTCCACTTT. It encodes CASSRVRDYNSPLHF.

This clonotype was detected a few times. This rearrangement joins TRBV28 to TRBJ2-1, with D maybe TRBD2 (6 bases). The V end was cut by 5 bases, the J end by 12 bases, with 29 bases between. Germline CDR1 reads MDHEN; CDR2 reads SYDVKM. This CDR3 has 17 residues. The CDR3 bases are TGTGCCAGCAGTGCACCCCCCCCCGCCTCTAGCGCTAGGCGGCAGTTCTTC. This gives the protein CASSAPPPASSARRQFF.

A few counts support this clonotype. The CDR3 loop is CASSLWGGTMNTEAFF. The CDR3 DNA is TGTGCCAGCAGTCTGTGGGGGGGGACCATGAACACTGAAGCTTTCTTT. The V call is TRBV28, the J call TRBJ1-1; D possibly corresponds to TRBD1 (5 bases). The CDR3 has 16 amino acids. From germline, CDR1 is MDHEN and CDR2 SYDVKM. The ends were cut back, 5 bases at V and 0 bases at J, with 16 bases in the middle. Complete variable domain (other parts from reference TRBV28 and TRBJ1-1): DVKVTQSSRYLVKRTGEKVFLECVQDMDHENMFWYRQDPGLGLRLIYFSYDVKMKEKGDIPEGYSVSREKKERFSLILESASTNQTSMYLCASSLWGGTMNTEAFFGQGTRLTVV.

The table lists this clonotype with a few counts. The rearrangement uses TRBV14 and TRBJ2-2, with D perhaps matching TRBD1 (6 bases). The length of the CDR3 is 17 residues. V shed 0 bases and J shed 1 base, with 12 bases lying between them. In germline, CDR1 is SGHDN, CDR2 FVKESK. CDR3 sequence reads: CASSQDRGTLNTGELFF. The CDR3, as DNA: TGTGCCAGCAGCCAAGATAGGGGGACACTGAACACCGGGGAGCTGTTTTTT.

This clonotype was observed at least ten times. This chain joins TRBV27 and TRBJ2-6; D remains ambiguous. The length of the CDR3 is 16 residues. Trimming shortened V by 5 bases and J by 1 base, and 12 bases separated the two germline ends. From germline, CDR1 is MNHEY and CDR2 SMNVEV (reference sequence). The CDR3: CASSQVLLSGANVLTF. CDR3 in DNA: TGTGCCAGCAGTCAAGTACTACTTTCTGGGGCCAACGTCCTGACTTTC.

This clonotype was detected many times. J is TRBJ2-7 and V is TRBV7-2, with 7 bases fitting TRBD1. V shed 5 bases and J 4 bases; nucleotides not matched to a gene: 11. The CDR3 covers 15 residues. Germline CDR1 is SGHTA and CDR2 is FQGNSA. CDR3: CASSPVTGLEYEQYF. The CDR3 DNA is TGTGCCAGCAGCCCAGTGACAGGGCTCGAGTACGAGCAGTACTTC.

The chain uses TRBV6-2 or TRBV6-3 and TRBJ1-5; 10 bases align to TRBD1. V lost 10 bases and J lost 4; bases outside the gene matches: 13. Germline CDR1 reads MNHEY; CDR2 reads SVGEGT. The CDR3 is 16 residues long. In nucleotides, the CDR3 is TGTGCCAACAGAGCCCAGACAGGGGGCAGGAATCAGCCCCAGCATTTT. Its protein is CANRAQTGGRNQPQHF.

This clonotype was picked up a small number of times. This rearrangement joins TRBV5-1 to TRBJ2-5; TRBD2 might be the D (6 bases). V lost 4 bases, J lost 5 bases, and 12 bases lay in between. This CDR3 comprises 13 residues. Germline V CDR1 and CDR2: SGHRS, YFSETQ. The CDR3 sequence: CASSPEGVETQYF. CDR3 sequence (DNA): TGCGCCAGCAGCCCGGAGGGCGTCGAGACCCAGTACTTC.

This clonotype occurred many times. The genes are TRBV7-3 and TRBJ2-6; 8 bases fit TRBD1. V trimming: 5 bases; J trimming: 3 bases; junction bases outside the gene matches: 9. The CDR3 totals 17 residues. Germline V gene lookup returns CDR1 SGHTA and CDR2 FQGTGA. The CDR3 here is CASSPQGTGHGANVLTF. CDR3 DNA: TGTGCCAGCAGCCCCCAAGGGACAGGACATGGGGCCAACGTCCTGACTTTC. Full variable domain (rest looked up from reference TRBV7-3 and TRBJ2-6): GAGVSQTPSNKVTEKGKYVELRCDPISGHTALYWYRQSLGQGPEFLIYFQGTGAADDSGLPNDRFFAVRPEGSVSTLKIQRTERGDSAVYLCASSPQGTGHGANVLTFGAGSRLTVL.

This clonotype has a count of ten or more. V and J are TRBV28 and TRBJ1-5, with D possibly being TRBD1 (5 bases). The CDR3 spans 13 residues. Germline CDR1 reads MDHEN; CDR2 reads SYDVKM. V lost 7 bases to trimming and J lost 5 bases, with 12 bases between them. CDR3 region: CASTGGVHQPQHF. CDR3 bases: TGTGCCAGCACGGGGGGAGTCCATCAGCCCCAGCATTTT. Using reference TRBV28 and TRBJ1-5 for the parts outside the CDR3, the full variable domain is DVKVTQSSRYLVKRTGEKVFLECVQDMDHENMFWYRQDPGLGLRLIYFSYDVKMKEKGDIPEGYSVSREKKERFSLILESASTNQTSMYLCASTGGVHQPQHFGDGTRLSIL.

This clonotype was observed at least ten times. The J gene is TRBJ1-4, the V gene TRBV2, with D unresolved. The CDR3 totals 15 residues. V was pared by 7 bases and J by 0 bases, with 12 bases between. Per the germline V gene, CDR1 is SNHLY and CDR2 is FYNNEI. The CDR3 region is CASMWTVATNEKLFF. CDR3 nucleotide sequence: TGTGCCAGCATGTGGACTGTTGCAACTAATGAAAAACTGTTTTTT.

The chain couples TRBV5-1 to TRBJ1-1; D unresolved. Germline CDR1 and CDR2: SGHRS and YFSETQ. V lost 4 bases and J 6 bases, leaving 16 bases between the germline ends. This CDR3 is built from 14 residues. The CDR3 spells CASSPGVVQSEAFF. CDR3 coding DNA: TGCGCCAGCAGCCCAGGAGTAGTGCAGTCTGAAGCTTTCTTT.

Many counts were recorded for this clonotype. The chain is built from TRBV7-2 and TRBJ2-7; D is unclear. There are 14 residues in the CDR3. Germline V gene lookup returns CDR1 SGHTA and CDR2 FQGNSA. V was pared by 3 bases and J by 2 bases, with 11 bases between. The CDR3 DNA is TGTGCCAGCAGCTTGGCTAACTCAACCTACGAGCAGTACTTC. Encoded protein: CASSLANSTYEQYF.

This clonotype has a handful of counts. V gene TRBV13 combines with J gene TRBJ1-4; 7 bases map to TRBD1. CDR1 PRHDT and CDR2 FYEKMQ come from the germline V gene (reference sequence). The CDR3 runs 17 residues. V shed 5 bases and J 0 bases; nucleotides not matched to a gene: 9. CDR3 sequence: CASSRHLGTATNEKLFF. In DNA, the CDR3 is TGTGCCAGCAGCCGACACCTCGGGACAGCAACTAATGAAAAACTGTTTTTT.

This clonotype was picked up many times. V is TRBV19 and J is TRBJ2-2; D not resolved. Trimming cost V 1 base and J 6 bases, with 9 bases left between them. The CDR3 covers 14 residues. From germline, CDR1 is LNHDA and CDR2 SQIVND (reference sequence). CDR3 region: CASSIAHLSGELFF. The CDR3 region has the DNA TGTGCCAGTAGTATAGCACACCTATCCGGGGAGCTGTTTTTT.

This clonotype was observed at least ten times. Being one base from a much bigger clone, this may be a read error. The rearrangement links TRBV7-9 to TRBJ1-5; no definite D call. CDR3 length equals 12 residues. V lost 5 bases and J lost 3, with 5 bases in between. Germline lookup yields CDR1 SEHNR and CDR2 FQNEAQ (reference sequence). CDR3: CASSAYNQPQHF. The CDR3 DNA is TGTGCCAGCAGCGCCTACAATCAGCCCCAGCATTTT.

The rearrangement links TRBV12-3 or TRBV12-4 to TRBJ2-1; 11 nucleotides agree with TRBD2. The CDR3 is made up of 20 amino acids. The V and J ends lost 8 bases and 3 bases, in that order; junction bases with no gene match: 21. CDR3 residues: CASRSLGGVLAGGYYNEQFF. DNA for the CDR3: TGTGCCAGCCGTTCCCTAGGGGGCGTTTTAGCGGGAGGGTACTACAATGAGCAGTTCTTC.

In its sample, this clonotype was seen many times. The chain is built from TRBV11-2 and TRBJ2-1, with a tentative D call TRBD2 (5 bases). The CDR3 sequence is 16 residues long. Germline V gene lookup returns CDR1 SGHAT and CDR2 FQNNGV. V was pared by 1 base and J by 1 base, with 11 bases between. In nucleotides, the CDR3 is TGTGCCAGCAGCTTAGTGAGGGTTAGGTCCTACAATGAGCAGTTCTTC. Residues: CASSLVRVRSYNEQFF.

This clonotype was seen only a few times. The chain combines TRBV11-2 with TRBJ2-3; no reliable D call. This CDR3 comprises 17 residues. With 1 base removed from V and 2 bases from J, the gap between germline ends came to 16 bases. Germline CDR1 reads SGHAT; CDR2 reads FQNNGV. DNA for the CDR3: TGTGCCAGCAGCTTAGGCCCCCGTGGCGGTCTCACAGATACGCAGTATTTT. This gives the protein CASSLGPRGGLTDTQYF.

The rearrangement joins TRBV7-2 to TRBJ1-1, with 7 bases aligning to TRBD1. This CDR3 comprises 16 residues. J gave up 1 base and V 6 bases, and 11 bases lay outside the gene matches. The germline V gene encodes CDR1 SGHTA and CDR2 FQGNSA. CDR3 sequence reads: CASSSDRARGNTEAFF. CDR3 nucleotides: TGTGCCAGCAGTTCAGACAGGGCAAGGGGGAACACTGAAGCTTTCTTT.

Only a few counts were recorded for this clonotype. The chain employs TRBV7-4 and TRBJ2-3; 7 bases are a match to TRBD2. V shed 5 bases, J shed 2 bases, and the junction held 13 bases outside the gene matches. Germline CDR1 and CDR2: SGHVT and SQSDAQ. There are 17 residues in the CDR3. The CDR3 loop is CASSPGLGGRYTDTQYF. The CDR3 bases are TGTGCCAGCAGCCCAGGGTTAGGCGGGAGATACACAGATACGCAGTATTTT.

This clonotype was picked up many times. CDR3 in amino acids: CASSRGNNSPLHF. The CDR3 DNA reads TGTGCCAGCAGCCGAGGAAATAATTCACCCCTCCACTTT. The chain joins TRBV12-3 or TRBV12-4 to TRBJ1-6; D uncertain. Trimming removed 6 bases from V and 5 bases from J, with 8 bases in between. The CDR3 runs to 13 residues.

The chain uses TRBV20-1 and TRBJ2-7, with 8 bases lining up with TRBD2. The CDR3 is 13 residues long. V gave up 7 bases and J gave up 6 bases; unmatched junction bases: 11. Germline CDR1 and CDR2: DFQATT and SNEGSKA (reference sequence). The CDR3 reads CSVTSTAGGEQYF. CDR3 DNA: TGCAGTGTTACCTCCACCGCGGGGGGCGAGCAGTACTTC.

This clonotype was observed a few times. Written as DNA, the CDR3 is TGCGCCAGCAGCCAAGTCGGGGTATATAATTCACCCCTCCACTTT. This translates into CASSQVGVYNSPLHF. V and J are TRBV4-3 and TRBJ1-6; D not certain. The CDR3 covers 15 residues. Between the trimmed V and J ends, which lost 1 base and 4 bases, there was a span of 8 bases. The V gene's germline CDR1 is LGHNA and CDR2 YSLEER.

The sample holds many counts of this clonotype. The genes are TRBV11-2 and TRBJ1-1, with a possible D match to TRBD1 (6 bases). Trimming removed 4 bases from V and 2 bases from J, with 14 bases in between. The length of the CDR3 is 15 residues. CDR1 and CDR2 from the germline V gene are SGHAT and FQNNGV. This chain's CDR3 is CASSSPQGTNTEAFF. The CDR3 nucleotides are TGTGCCAGCAGCTCCCCCCAGGGGACCAACACTGAAGCTTTCTTT.